This T cell receptor beta chain was profiled in a study of T cell clones after liver transplantation. Across the whole study: Patients counted as tolerant after at least one year off all immunosuppression, enzymes not exceeding twice normal.

Concerning this clone: No antigen is known for it.

CD3+CD4+ and CD3+CD8+ cells were FACS-sorted from thawed unstimulated PBMCs. TCRdb keeps only in-frame clones here, not all; method: immunoSEQ multiplex PCR. The repertoire holds over 90,000 clones, with 80% to 90% as singletons. CDR1 is SQVTM and CDR2 is ANQGSEA in the germline V gene. The CDR3 has 17 residues. Unmatched junction bases numbered 11, after V lost 0 bases and J lost 3 bases. Study results and caveats: In 5 of 8 subjects, circulating graft-donor-reactive CD4 TCRbeta sequences fell significantly after transplant.

The source was CD4+ T cells from blood, collected around 49 months after liver transplant. This clonotype was sampled from a human patient who received a liver transplant. The graft donor may account for some of the T cells. The chain joins TRBV29-1 to TRBJ2-1; 7 nucleotides agree with TRBD2. DNA for the CDR3: TGCAGCGTTGAAGATAAGCTAGCGGCCTGGGACTACAATGAGCAGTTCTTC. This translates into CSVEDKLAAWDYNEQFF.